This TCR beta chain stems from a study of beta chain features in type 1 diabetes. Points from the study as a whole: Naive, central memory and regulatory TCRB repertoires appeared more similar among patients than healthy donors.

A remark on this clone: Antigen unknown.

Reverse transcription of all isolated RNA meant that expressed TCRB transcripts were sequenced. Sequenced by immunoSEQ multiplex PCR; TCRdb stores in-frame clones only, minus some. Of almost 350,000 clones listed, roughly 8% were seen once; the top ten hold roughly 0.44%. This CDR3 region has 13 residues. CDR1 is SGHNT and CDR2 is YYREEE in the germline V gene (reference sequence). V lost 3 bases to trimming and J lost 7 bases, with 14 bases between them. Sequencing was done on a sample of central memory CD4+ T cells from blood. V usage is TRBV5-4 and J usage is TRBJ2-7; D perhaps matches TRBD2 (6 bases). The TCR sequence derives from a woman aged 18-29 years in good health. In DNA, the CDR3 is TGTGCCAGCAGCTCCGGGACTTTTGGTGAGCAGTACTTC. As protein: CASSSGTFGEQYF.